This T cell receptor beta chain was recovered during a study of blood T cell repertoires in COVID-19 (TCRdb year 2020). For context, the study as a whole: Samples from collaborators originated in the United States, Italy and Spain and spanned both the acute and convalescent phases of COVID-19. The material from the prospective study consisted of cDNA or gDNA derived from T cells, B-cell-depleted T cells, or PBMCs. Deeply sampled blood TCRbeta repertoires from subjects exposed to, actively infected with, or recovered from COVID-19 were included in the dataset. The repertoires were made available in a free public database intended to serve as a resource for research on the immune response to SARS-CoV-2. The samples were drawn from the first 160 participants of the ongoing ImmuneRACE study and from 950 to 1,500 subjects provided by 6 global collaborators. A de-identified subject ID, COVID-19 status, age in years and sex were almost always included in the sample metadata. Where available, HLA class I and class II types were taken from metadata supplied by the sample provider and were not determined by assay-based typing.

The immunoSEQ Assay, a bias-controlled multiplex PCR, was used to amplify TCRbeta CDR3 regions from genomic DNA. The study's processing was this. The number of nucleated cells in each sample was estimated by amplification of reference gene primers within the assay. To quantify the absolute abundance of each unique TCRbeta CDR3 rearrangement, sequence reads were collapsed and filtered. Productive Simpson clonality was computed per sample as the square root of Simpson's diversity index over productive rearrangements. Drawn from immuneACCESS, this table holds only the in-frame rearrangements with V and J called that TCRdb kept. Clones are partly lost; checked studies trace under half to an unresolved V gene and leave the rest unexplained. The DNA gave D and trimming, while V, J and clone size come from that table. In this sample the table shows 100,000 to 150,000 clones, about four fifths of which occur a single time. The ten largest clones capture less than 15% of the sample.

Collaborating institutions collected whole blood in K2EDTA tubes following their own protocols. For TCRbeta analysis, collaborator samples were shipped as frozen whole blood, as isolated PBMCs, or as DNA extracted from either sample type. What the work shows at the level of the full study, not this receptor alone: The amount of clinical and demographic metadata varied by source and participant and was provided uncurated.

V is clipped by 4 bases and J by 5 bases, and the sequence between their germline boundaries is 8 bases long. Its CDR3 holds 12 amino acids, cysteine through phenylalanine. Only CDR3 DNA is held: 36 bases, read in frame from base 1. In the germline V gene (reference sequence), CDR1 corresponds to SEHNR and CDR2 to FQNEAQ. With regard to this clone: The specificity of this receptor is unknown. No base-level quality is on record; no much larger clone is a single base apart.

Recombination connected TRBV7-9 to TRBJ2-5, with the D gene uncertain. The sequence came from a woman in her fifties or sixties with acute or convalescent COVID-19. The sequenced material came from peripheral blood. In nucleotides, the sequence is TGTGCCAGCAGCTCAAGCCGGGAGACCCAGTACTTC. Translated, this is CASSSSRETQYF.